The next 17 T cell receptor beta chains were all read from a single sample in a study of response to subunit inactivated influenza vaccine. TCRdb re-analysed the RT-PCR reads in MiXCR, keeping a single row per CDR3 protein. There are 450,000 to 500,000 distinct CDR3 sequences in the sample; 9.5% to 13% occur only once, and over 9.5% lies in the top ten. Sequencing was performed on PBMCs from blood, taken roughly 48 days after vaccination. The receptors were gathered from a man in his fifties who received an inactivated influenza vaccine.

This clonotype has more than one count but fewer than ten. The rearrangement uses TRBV10-3 and TRBJ2-1; the match to TRBD2 covers 11 bases. With V trimmed by 4 bases and J by 5 bases, 4 bases remained unmatched. Germline CDR1 reads ENHRY; CDR2 reads SYGVKD. The CDR3 is 15 residues long. The CDR3: CAISGGLAEHNEQFF. The DNA of the CDR3 is TGTGCCATCAGTGGGGGACTAGCGGAGCACAATGAGCAGTTCTTC.

This clonotype was seen many times. The J gene is TRBJ1-4, the V gene TRBV6-5, with a weak D call TRBD1 (5 bases). CDR1 MNHEY and CDR2 SVGAGI come from the germline V gene. V was shortened by 0 bases and J by 3 bases, with 14 bases between the two germline ends. The CDR3 sequence is 17 residues long. The CDR3 bases are TGTGCCAGCAGTTACTCCCGCTTTGGAGGGGCTAATGAAAAACTGTTTTTT. It is translated as CASSYSRFGGANEKLFF.

This clonotype has more than one count but fewer than ten. The CDR3: CASSEEDGWSLKTTDTQYF. DNA of the CDR3: TGCGCCAGCAGTGAGGAGGATGGGTGGTCCCTCAAGACCACAGATACGCAGTATTTT. The chain combines TRBV10-2 with TRBJ2-3; D remains unclear. V was shortened by 2 bases and J by 2 bases, with 23 bases between the two germline ends. The CDR3 sequence is 19 residues long. Looked up from germline, CDR1 is WSHSY and CDR2 is SAAADI.

This clonotype occurred a few times. The V call is TRBV7-2, the J call TRBJ2-1; the D gene is possibly TRBD2 (5 bases). CDR3 length: 15 residues. Germline loops: CDR1 SGHTA, CDR2 FQGNSA. The ends were cut back, 1 base at V and 12 bases at J, with 19 bases in the middle. CDR3 sequence reads: CASSLGFSGGGRQFF. CDR3 in DNA: TGTGCCAGCAGCTTAGGATTTTCTGGCGGAGGCAGGCAGTTCTTC.

This clonotype was observed a handful of times. V and J are TRBV6-1 and TRBJ2-1, with 13 bases identical to TRBD2. There are 17 residues in the CDR3. Germline-derived CDR1 and CDR2 are MNHNS and SASEGT. After removal of 6 bases from V and 6 bases from J, the junction contained 11 bases not matched to a gene. The CDR3: CASRGLAGAPTGNEQFF. CDR3 coding DNA: TGTGCCAGCAGAGGACTAGCGGGGGCACCTACCGGCAATGAGCAGTTCTTC.

The chain is built from TRBV27 and TRBJ2-7, with 9 bases that match TRBD2. From germline, CDR1 is MNHEY and CDR2 SMNVEV (reference sequence). The CDR3 is 15 amino acids. With V trimmed by 5 bases and J by 0 bases, 5 bases remained unmatched. DNA of the CDR3: TGTGCCAGCAGTGGTCTAGCGGGGCGCTCCTACGAGCAGTACTTC. Residues: CASSGLAGRSYEQYF.

There are a few counts of this clonotype. The chain uses TRBV9 and TRBJ2-1; TRBD2 matches at 7 bases. V trimming: 2 bases; J trimming: 3 bases; junction bases outside the gene matches: 5. The CDR3 consists of 15 residues. Germline CDR1 SGDLS, CDR2 YYNGEE. The CDR3 spells CASSVGSGFYNEQFF. In nucleotides, the CDR3 is TGTGCCAGCAGCGTCGGTAGCGGGTTCTACAATGAGCAGTTCTTC.

V usage is TRBV28 and J usage is TRBJ1-2; D is ambiguous. Trimming stripped 3 bases from V and 4 bases from J, with 15 bases between. Germline CDR1 MDHEN, CDR2 SYDVKM. The length of the CDR3 is 15 residues. CDR3 bases: TGTGCCAGCAGTTTCCGGCAGTTGGCACCCTATGGCTACACCTTC. It specifies CASSFRQLAPYGYTF.

This clonotype was picked up a small number of times. This chain connects TRBV2 to TRBJ1-3; D unresolved. Germline V gene data show CDR1 as SNHLY and CDR2 as FYNNEI. Trimming cost V 7 bases and J 4 bases, with 8 bases left between them. This CDR3 comprises 12 residues. For the CDR3, the DNA is TGTGCCAGCAAAGGTCTGGGAAACACCATATATTTT. Amino acid sequence: CASKGLGNTIYF.

This clonotype was found a few times. The genes are TRBV20-1 and TRBJ2-5; the match to TRBD1 covers 9 bases. J gave up 5 bases and V 6 bases, and 4 bases lay outside the gene matches. The CDR3 has 12 amino acids. CDR1 and CDR2 (germline): DFQATT, SNEGSKA (reference sequence). DNA of the CDR3: TGCAGTGCAAAGACAGGGGGGGAGACCCAGTACTTC. Translation: CSAKTGGETQYF.

This clonotype was recorded a few times. The rearrangement links TRBV30 to TRBJ2-2; D is uncertain. This CDR3 spans 14 amino acids. The germline V gene encodes CDR1 GTSNPN and CDR2 SVGIG (reference sequence). Deletions cut 0 bases from V and 4 bases from J, with 9 bases between. CDR3 residues: CAWSVLSSTGELFF. Written as DNA, the CDR3 is TGTGCCTGGAGTGTGTTGTCCTCCACCGGGGAGCTGTTTTTT.

The chain joins TRBV10-3 to TRBJ2-7; 7 bases are shared with TRBD1. This CDR3 contains 16 residues. V dropped 0 bases and J dropped 0; count of bases not matched to a gene: 5. Germline assignment: CDR1 ENHRY and CDR2 SYGVKD. The chain's CDR3 is CAISESGQPSSYEQYF. DNA for the CDR3: TGTGCCATCAGTGAGTCGGGACAGCCTAGCTCCTACGAGCAGTACTTC.

This chain connects TRBV27 to TRBJ2-2; D possibly corresponds to TRBD2 (6 bases). The CDR3 has 20 residues. Per germline, CDR1 MNHEY and CDR2 SMNVEV (reference sequence). Trimming shortened V by 6 bases and J by 1 base, and 27 bases separated the two germline ends. CDR3: CASSQWYGGTWRGNTGELFF. In nucleotides, the CDR3 is TGTGCCAGCAGCCAATGGTATGGAGGGACGTGGCGGGGGAACACCGGGGAGCTGTTTTTT.

J is TRBJ2-1 and V is TRBV20-1; 9 bases match TRBD1. Unmatched junction bases numbered 8, after V lost 5 bases and J lost 6 bases. CDR1 is DFQATT and CDR2 is SNEGSKA in the germline V gene (reference sequence). The CDR3 has 14 residues. In nucleotides, the CDR3 is TGCAGTGCTCCCACGGGACAGGGACGCAATGAGCAGTTCTTC. Its translation: CSAPTGQGRNEQFF.

This chain uses TRBV27 with TRBJ2-1, with D unclear. Germline V CDR1 and CDR2: MNHEY, SMNVEV (reference sequence). The V gene lost 7 bases and the J gene lost 4 bases, with 11 bases spanning the gap. The CDR3 covers 13 residues. Here the CDR3 DNA reads TGTGCCAGCACGAGCTTTCCGTACAATGAGCAGTTCTTC. As protein: CASTSFPYNEQFF.

This clonotype was detected many times. The V call is TRBV6-5, the J call TRBJ1-1; TRBD1 matches 10 bases. With V trimmed by 4 bases and J by 5 bases, 1 base remained unmatched. The CDR3 sequence is 13 residues long. Germline-derived CDR1 and CDR2 are MNHEY and SVGAGI. CDR3 region: CASSWDRGTEAFF. DNA for the CDR3: TGTGCCAGCAGTTGGGACAGGGGTACTGAAGCTTTCTTT.

The V and J genes are TRBV7-2 and TRBJ2-7; TRBD2 aligns across 10 bases. V lost 3 bases to trimming and J lost 3 bases; unmatched junction nucleotides: 2. This CDR3 contains 14 residues. Germline assignment: CDR1 SGHTA and CDR2 FQGNSA. This CDR3 reads CASSLGLAHYEQYF. In DNA form, the CDR3 reads TGTGCCAGCAGCTTGGGACTAGCGCACTACGAGCAGTACTTC.